These T cell receptor beta chains were read from a single sample in a study of T-cell reconstitution after alpha-beta-depleted transplantation in children. TCRdb itself ran the PCR reads through MiXCR, one entry per CDR3 protein. In the table there are a few hundred thousand distinct CDR3 sequences, 10% to 15% of which are singletons. The specimen was PBMCs, mostly from graft donor cells, collected 360 days after TCRalphabeta/CD19-depleted stem cell transplant. All receptors come from a male patient younger than 18 who had a stem cell transplant for acute myeloid leukemia, so the T cells may come from the graft donor. Both conserved end residues are part of each CDR3. D genes are given only for firm matches. Rows may omit the clone size; those that give it use once, few, many or a size class.

v_call	clone_size	j_call	d_call	cdr3_nt	cdr3_aa
TRBV28	NA	TRBJ2-7	TRBD2	TGTGCCAGCAGCCACCCTGGACTAGCTGTCTCCTACGAGCAGTACTTC	CASSHPGLAVSYEQYF
TRBV18	few	TRBJ2-2	TRBD1	TGTGCCAGCTCATTTGGACAGGGGAATCCCGGGGAGCTGTTTTTT	CASSFGQGNPGELFF
TRBV7-9	few	TRBJ2-5	TRBD2	TGTGCCAGCAGCTTAGGTGGTAGCGGGAGCCAAGAGACCCAGTACTTC	CASSLGGSGSQETQYF
TRBV20-1	NA	TRBJ2-7	NA	TGCAGTGCTAGAGACAGGGAAGGGCTCTACGAGCAGTACTTC	CSARDREGLYEQYF
TRBV7-7	many	TRBJ2-3	NA	TGTGCTAGCAGCCGGGGACGTGGCGGGACGACAGATACGCAGTATTTT	CASSRGRGGTTDTQYF
TRBV24-1	few	TRBJ1-5	NA	TGTGCCACCAGCCCGACAGGCAGCAATCAGCCCCAGCATTTT	CATSPTGSNQPQHF
TRBV28	many	TRBJ2-5	TRBD2	TGTGCCAGCAGTTTTTCTAGCGGGACGTTCCAAGAGACCCAGTACTTC	CASSFSSGTFQETQYF
TRBV14	NA	TRBJ2-2	TRBD2	TGTGCCAGCAGCCAAGTAGCGGGATCCTACACCGGGGAGCTGTTTTTT	CASSQVAGSYTGELFF
TRBV2	NA	TRBJ1-2	NA	TGTGCCAGCAGTCCGTTATCTAACAGCTATGGCTACACCTTC	CASSPLSNSYGYTF
TRBV20-1	NA	TRBJ2-6	NA	TGCTGTGCTAGAGCTCAGGGGTCTGGGGCCAACGTCCTGACTTTC	CCARAQGSGANVLTF
TRBV20-1	NA	TRBJ1-1	NA	TGCGGGAGCAGAATGAACACTGAAGCTTTCTTT	CGSRMNTEAFF
TRBV20-1	NA	TRBJ2-1	NA	TGCAGTGCTAGTCGGGTTGTTGAGCAGTTCTTC	CSASRVVEQFF
TRBV28	few	TRBJ2-7	NA	TGTGCCAGCAGGGAGGTGCAGGGTTCTCTTTTCAGCGAGCAGTACTTC	CASREVQGSLFSEQYF
TRBV27	NA	TRBJ2-7	TRBD2	TGTGCCAGCAGTCCCACGTTTAGCGGGAGAGAGCAGTACTTC	CASSPTFSGREQYF
TRBV10-3	many	TRBJ2-1	TRBD2	TGTGCCATCAGCCCTACTAGCGTGCGCTCCTACAATGAGCAGTTCTTC	CAISPTSVRSYNEQFF
TRBV11-1	NA	TRBJ2-1	TRBD1	TGTGCCAGCAGCCGGGACAGGGGGCTAGCGGGAGCTCCCGGTGAGCAGTTCTTC	CASSRDRGLAGAPGEQFF
TRBV12-3/TRBV12-4	few	TRBJ2-6	NA	TGTGCCAGCACCTCTCCACCTGGGGCCAACGTCCTGACTTTC	CASTSPPGANVLTF
TRBV27	many	TRBJ2-5	NA	TGTGCCAGCAGTTTAAGGTGGACACACCAAGAGACCCAGTACTTC	CASSLRWTHQETQYF
TRBV20-1	few	TRBJ2-5	TRBD1	TGCAGTGCTATCCGGGACAGGGAAGGGTTAGAAGAGACCCAGTACTTC	CSAIRDREGLEETQYF
TRBV7-9	NA	TRBJ1-4	TRBD1	TGTGCCAGCAGCACGGACAGGGGAGCAACTAATGAAAAACTGTTTTTT	CASSTDRGATNEKLFF
TRBV7-8	NA	TRBJ2-5	NA	TGTGCCAGCAGTTTCCTGAGAGGAGAGACCCAGTACTTC	CASSFLRGETQYF
TRBV14	NA	TRBJ2-1	NA	TGTGCCAGCAGCCAAGAACCCCCTTTCGCAGACAATGAGCAGTTCTTC	CASSQEPPFADNEQFF
TRBV12-3/TRBV12-4	few	TRBJ2-5	NA	TGTGCCAGCAGTTTTGGAGGGGGAGTGGAGACCCAGTACTTC	CASSFGGGVETQYF
TRBV9	NA	TRBJ2-7	NA	TGTGCCAGCAGCGTAGGTGGAGGGTCCGGGTTCGAGCAGTACTTC	CASSVGGGSGFEQYF
TRBV20-1	few	TRBJ2-1	NA	TGCAGTGCTAGCGAGCCGAACTACAATGAGCAGTTCTTC	CSASEPNYNEQFF
TRBV20-1	NA	TRBJ1-5	TRBD1	TGCAGTGCTAGAGAGGCCCTAACAGGGGCCTATAGCAATCAGCCCCAGCATTTT	CSAREALTGAYSNQPQHF
TRBV28	many	TRBJ2-3	TRBD2	TGTGCCAGCAACCCCCTAGGGGCGGGAGGGCCCCACACAGATACGCAGTATTTT	CASNPLGAGGPHTDTQYF
TRBV28	few	TRBJ2-3	TRBD2	TGTGCCAGCAGTTTAAGGGCGGGAGGGACAGATACGCAGTATTTT	CASSLRAGGTDTQYF
TRBV30	once	TRBJ2-5	TRBD2	TGTGCCTGGAGTAGCGGGAGGGGGCAGACCCAGTACTTC	CAWSSGRGQTQYF
TRBV6-2/TRBV6-3	few	TRBJ1-5	TRBD1	TGTGCCAGCAGTTACGAAACACAGGGGGCAGTGGATCAGCCCCAGCATTTT	CASSYETQGAVDQPQHF
TRBV4-3	many	TRBJ2-1	NA	TGCGCCAGCAGCCAAGATGCGAGGGATGAGCAGTTCTTC	CASSQDARDEQFF
TRBV27	few	TRBJ2-7	TRBD2	TGTGCCAGCAGTTTAGGACTAGCGGGAGACCAATACGAGCAGTACTTC	CASSLGLAGDQYEQYF
TRBV20-1	few	TRBJ2-1	TRBD2	TGCAGTGCTAGAGATCGAGGACTAGCGGGAGGAAATGAGCAGTTCTTC	CSARDRGLAGGNEQFF
TRBV24-1	NA	TRBJ2-5	NA	TGTGCCACCAGTGCTCCTATCCAAGAGACCCAGTACTTC	CATSAPIQETQYF
TRBV29-1	few	TRBJ2-2	NA	TGCAGCGTTGAACCCCCCCCAGGGAACACCGGGGAGCTGTTTTTT	CSVEPPPGNTGELFF
TRBV4-3	NA	TRBJ2-3	NA	TGCGCCAGCAGCCAAGATGGGAGCGTGGCGCAGTATTTT	CASSQDGSVAQYF
TRBV24-1	few	TRBJ2-1	NA	TGTGCCACCAGTGATTTGCGCCGAGGGCCAGCTTCCTACAATGAGCAGTTCTTC	CATSDLRRGPASYNEQFF
TRBV29-1	NA	TRBJ2-7	TRBD1	TGCAGCGGCCCTGACAGGGACCCCCCCTACGAGCAGTACTTC	CSGPDRDPPYEQYF
TRBV6-2/TRBV6-3	NA	TRBJ2-1	TRBD2	TGTGCCAGCAGTCGGGGACTAGCGGCTGGATACAATGAGCAGTTCTTC	CASSRGLAAGYNEQFF
TRBV7-9	few	TRBJ2-3	NA	TGTGCCAGCACCAAAGTTGGGGAGAGCACAGATACGCAGTATTTT	CASTKVGESTDTQYF
TRBV28	few	TRBJ2-5	NA	TGTGCCAGCACAGGGACTTCTTTTAGGGACTCAAACCAAGAGACCCAGTACTTC	CASTGTSFRDSNQETQYF
TRBV29-1	NA	TRBJ2-3	TRBD2	TGCAGCGCCCCGACTAGCGGCCTCGGTTATACGCAGTATTTT	CSAPTSGLGYTQYF
TRBV28	NA	TRBJ2-4	NA	TGTGCCAGCAGTTTATCGACCGGGGTCCTCACGAACATTCAGTACTTC	CASSLSTGVLTNIQYF
TRBV29-1	NA	TRBJ1-2	TRBD1	TGCAGCGTTGTCGGCGGGACAGGGGGCGCCGGGGGGGGCTACACCTTC	CSVVGGTGGAGGGYTF
TRBV20-1	NA	TRBJ2-3	NA	TGCAGTGCTAGAGGGGCGGGAAGCACAGATACGCAGTATTTT	CSARGAGSTDTQYF